These 19 T cell receptor beta chains came from one sample sequenced in a study. TCRdb recomputed calls from the 5' RACE reads with MiXCR, one row per CDR3 protein. The sample has about 57,000 distinct CDR3 sequences, roughly 30% seen once. Sequenced sample: tumor-infiltrating memory CD4+ T cells sorted from the breast tumor. Documented subset: memory CD4+ T cells, CD4+CD45RO+CD25-. The receptors were gathered from a female donor with breast cancer.

A few counts support this clonotype. The chain uses TRBV20-1 and TRBJ2-5, with D possibly matching TRBD2 (5 bases). This CDR3 has 13 amino acids. V dropped 5 bases and J dropped 2 bases, with 12 bases sitting between them. Germline V CDR1 and CDR2: DFQATT, SNEGSKA (reference sequence). The CDR3 sequence: CSAVLAVQETQYF. CDR3 sequence (DNA): TGCAGTGCTGTGCTAGCAGTGCAAGAGACCCAGTACTTC.

This chain links TRBV11-3 with TRBJ1-2; TRBD1 aligns across 9 bases. J was trimmed by 0 bases and V by 0 bases; bases with no gene match: 11. The CDR3 totals 19 residues. Germline V CDR1 and CDR2: SGHNT, YENEEA. The CDR3 protein is CASSLDRWDRDTTNYGYTF. CDR3 coding DNA: TGTGCCAGCAGCTTAGATCGATGGGACAGGGACACTACTAACTATGGCTACACCTTC. Full variable domain (missing parts from reference TRBV11-3 and TRBJ1-2): EAGVVQSPRYKIIEKKQPVAFWCNPISGHNTLYWYLQNLGQGPELLIRYENEEAVDDSQLPKDRFSAERLKGVDSTLKIQPAELGDSAVYLCASSLDRWDRDTTNYGYTFGSGTRLTVV.

This clonotype was seen a handful of times. The V and J genes are TRBV6-6 and TRBJ1-5; no firm D call. The V end was cut by 8 bases, the J end by 5 bases, with 10 bases between. The CDR3 runs to 12 residues. Germline V gene sequence: CDR1 MNHNY, CDR2 SVGAGI (reference sequence). The CDR3 is CASAPVHQPQHF. The CDR3 bases are TGTGCCAGCGCCCCGGTGCATCAGCCCCAGCATTTT.

This clonotype was found a few times. This sequence joins TRBV20-1 and TRBJ2-1; 8 bases line up with TRBD2. This CDR3 has 16 amino acids. V shed 6 bases and J 3 bases; nucleotides not matched to a gene: 13. The germline V gene has CDR1 DFQATT and CDR2 SNEGSKA (reference sequence). CDR3 residues: CSARPHTSGRYNEQFF. The CDR3 nucleotides read TGCAGTGCCCGCCCCCATACTAGCGGCCGCTACAATGAGCAGTTCTTC.

This rearrangement joins TRBV25-1 to TRBJ2-1, with D maybe TRBD1 (6 bases). The germline V gene has CDR1 MGHDK and CDR2 SYGVNS. CDR3 length equals 15 residues. V was pared by 4 bases and J by 5 bases, with 15 bases between. CDR3 in DNA: TGTGCCAGCAGTGGAGCAGGGGTTCTCCACAATGAGCAGTTCTTC. Translation: CASSGAGVLHNEQFF.

The rearrangement links TRBV18 to TRBJ2-5, with TRBD1 matching 10 bases. The CDR3 is made up of 17 amino acids. CDR1 and CDR2 from the germline V gene are KGHSH and LQKENI. Losses at the gene ends were 0 bases for V and 5 bases for J; bases not matched to a gene: 9. CDR3 in DNA: TGTGCCAGCTCACCACCCCGACAGGGGGCCGTCGGGGAGACCCAGTACTTC. This codes for CASSPPRQGAVGETQYF.

The chain carries TRBV20-1 and TRBJ2-4; tentative D call: TRBD2 (7 bases). The germline V gene encodes CDR1 DFQATT and CDR2 SNEGSKA (reference sequence). V was trimmed by 1 base and J by 6 bases, leaving 10 bases between them. This CDR3 is 13 amino acids long. CDR3 amino acids: CSARVGGGNIQYF. Here the CDR3 DNA reads TGCAGTGCTAGAGTGGGAGGGGGAAACATTCAGTACTTC.

The rearrangement joins TRBV4-3 to TRBJ1-5; 9 bases line up with TRBD1. This CDR3 comprises 15 residues. Trimming removed 0 bases from V and 4 bases from J; junction bases left unmatched: 1. Germline V gene data show CDR1 as LGHNA and CDR2 as YSLEER. The CDR3, as DNA: TGCGCCAGCAGCCAAGAGACAGGGGGGAATCAGCCCCAGCATTTT. This encodes CASSQETGGNQPQHF.

The V and J genes are TRBV7-9 and TRBJ2-2, with TRBD2 as a possible D gene (5 bases). There are 12 residues in the CDR3. V was pared by 11 bases and J by 1 base, with 8 bases between. Per the germline V gene, CDR1 is SEHNR and CDR2 is FQNEAQ (reference sequence). Here the CDR3 DNA reads TGTGCCGCCGGGAAGAACACCGGGGAGCTGTTTTTT. Its translation: CAAGKNTGELFF.

CDR3 in amino acids: CASSQVGGAVPYEQYF. DNA for the CDR3: TGTGCCAGCAGCCAAGTTGGGGGCGCGGTACCCTACGAGCAGTACTTC. J is TRBJ2-7 and V is TRBV4-2, with a tentative D call TRBD1 (6 bases). The germline gives CDR1 LGHNA, CDR2 YNFKEQ. V gave up 1 base and J gave up 2 bases, with 15 bases separating them. CDR3 length: 16 residues.

The V call is TRBV5-8, the J call TRBJ1-4; D is uncertain. The CDR3 runs 15 residues. Trimming stripped 0 bases from V and 5 bases from J, with 11 bases between. From germline, CDR1 is SGHTS and CDR2 YDEGEE. The CDR3 DNA is TGTGCCAGCAGCTTGGAAACGGATCGAAATGAAAAACTGTTTTTT. Translation gives CASSLETDRNEKLFF.

This chain links TRBV5-1 with TRBJ2-6; TRBD1 agrees at 7 bases. Germline trimming cut 4 bases from V and 2 bases from J; bases unmatched to any gene: 3. The V gene's germline CDR1 is SGHRS and CDR2 YFSETQ. The CDR3 has 15 amino acids. The CDR3 spells CASSRTGAGANVLTF. The CDR3 DNA reads as TGCGCCAGCAGCCGTACAGGGGCTGGGGCCAACGTCCTGACTTTC.

This chain uses TRBV6-4 with TRBJ1-1; 8 positions agree with TRBD1. Germline V gene data show CDR1 as MRHNA and CDR2 as SNTAGT. Trimming removed 6 bases from V and 3 bases from J; junction bases left unmatched: 6. CDR3 size: 14 residues. Here the CDR3 reads CASRGQGWDTEAFF. The DNA for the CDR3 is TGTGCCAGCAGAGGACAGGGTTGGGACACTGAAGCTTTCTTT.

The J gene is TRBJ2-3, the V gene TRBV4-3, with D unresolved. The germline V gene has CDR1 LGHNA and CDR2 YSLEER. The CDR3 has 16 amino acids. The V end lost 7 bases, the J end lost 0 bases, and 17 bases lay between the germline ends. The chain's CDR3 is CASKDSSYSSTDTQYF. CDR3 DNA: TGCGCCAGCAAAGATAGCTCCTACTCTAGCACAGATACGCAGTATTTT.

This clonotype was detected a few times. CDR3 region: CASSLRNPSNSPLHF. Here the CDR3 DNA reads TGTGCCAGCAGTCTCAGAAACCCTTCTAATTCACCCCTCCACTTT. This chain joins TRBV27 and TRBJ1-6; D is uncertain. Germline V gives CDR1 MNHEY, CDR2 SMNVEV (reference sequence). The CDR3 runs to 15 residues. V was shortened by 5 bases and J by 6 bases, with 14 bases between the two germline ends.

The chain carries TRBV7-9 and TRBJ2-5; 7 bases fit TRBD1. CDR1 and CDR2 (germline): SEHNR, FQNEAQ (reference sequence). This CDR3 comprises 14 residues. Unmatched junction bases numbered 4, after V lost 3 bases and J lost 3 bases. CDR3 loop: CASSFETGKETQYF. The CDR3 DNA sequence: TGTGCCAGCAGCTTTGAGACAGGGAAAGAGACCCAGTACTTC.

The V and J genes are TRBV9 and TRBJ2-1; TRBD2 aligns across 9 bases. The V segment lost 7 bases and the J segment 9 bases; nucleotides outside the gene matches: 11. From germline, CDR1 is SGDLS and CDR2 YYNGEE. The CDR3 extends over 14 amino acids. In DNA, the CDR3 is TGTGCCAGCTCCCTAGCGGGATATAACGTTGAGCAGTTCTTC. It is translated as CASSLAGYNVEQFF.

In its sample, this clonotype was seen a few times. J is TRBJ1-2 and V is TRBV10-3, with 7 bases matching TRBD1. The germline V gene has CDR1 ENHRY and CDR2 SYGVKD. The V segment lost 6 bases and the J segment 3 bases; nucleotides outside the gene matches: 1. The CDR3 has 12 residues. CDR3 amino acids: CAIRGTDYGYTF. CDR3 bases: TGTGCCATCAGGGGGACAGACTATGGCTACACCTTC.

Concerning this clonotype itself: Germline and junction disagree at one end, which may indicate a read error. This chain uses TRBV29-1 with TRBJ1-1; a possible D gene is TRBD1 (6 bases). Per germline, CDR1 SQVTM and CDR2 ANQGSEA. The CDR3 covers 16 residues. The CDR3 spells CSVTGTSAAGDTEASF. The CDR3 DNA sequence: TGCAGCGTAACCGGGACATCGGCGGCGGGGGACACTGAAGCTTCCTTT.